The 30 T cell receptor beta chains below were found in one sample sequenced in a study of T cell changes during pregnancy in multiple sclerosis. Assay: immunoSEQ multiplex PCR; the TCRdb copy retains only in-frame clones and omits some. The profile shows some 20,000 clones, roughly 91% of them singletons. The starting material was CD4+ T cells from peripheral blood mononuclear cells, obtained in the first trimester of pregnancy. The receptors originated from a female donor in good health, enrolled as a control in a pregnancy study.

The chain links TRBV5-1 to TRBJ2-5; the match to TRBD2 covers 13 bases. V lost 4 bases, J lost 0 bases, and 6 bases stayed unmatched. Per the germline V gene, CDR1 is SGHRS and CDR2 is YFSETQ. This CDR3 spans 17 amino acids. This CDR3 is CASSRGTSGVHQETQYF. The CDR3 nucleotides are TGCGCCAGCAGCCGAGGGACTAGCGGGGTTCACCAAGAGACCCAGTACTTC.

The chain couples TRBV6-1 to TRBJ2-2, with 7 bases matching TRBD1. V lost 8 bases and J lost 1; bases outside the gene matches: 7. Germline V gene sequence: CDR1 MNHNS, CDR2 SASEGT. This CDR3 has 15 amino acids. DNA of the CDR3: TGTGCCAGCCCCGAGGGGGACAGGAACACCGGGGAGCTGTTTTTT. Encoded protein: CASPEGDRNTGELFF.

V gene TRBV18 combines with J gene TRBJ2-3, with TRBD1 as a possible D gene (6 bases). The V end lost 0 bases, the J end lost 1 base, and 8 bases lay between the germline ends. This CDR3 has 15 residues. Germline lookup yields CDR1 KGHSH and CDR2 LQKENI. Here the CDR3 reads CASSPPGAGTDTQYF. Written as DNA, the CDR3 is TGTGCCAGCTCACCACCGGGGGCAGGCACAGATACGCAGTATTTT.

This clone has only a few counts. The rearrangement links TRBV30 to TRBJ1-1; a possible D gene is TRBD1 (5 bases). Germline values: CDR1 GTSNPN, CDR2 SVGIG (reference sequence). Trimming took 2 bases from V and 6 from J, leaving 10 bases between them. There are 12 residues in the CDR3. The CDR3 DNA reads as TGTGCCTGGAGTCAGGGATGGGCTGAAGCTTTCTTT. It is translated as CAWSQGWAEAFF.

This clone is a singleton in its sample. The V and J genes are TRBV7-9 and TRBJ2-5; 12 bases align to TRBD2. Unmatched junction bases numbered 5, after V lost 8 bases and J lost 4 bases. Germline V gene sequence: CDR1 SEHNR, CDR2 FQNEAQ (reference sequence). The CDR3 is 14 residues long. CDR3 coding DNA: TGTGCCAGCGGATCGGGACTAGCGGGAGAGACCCAGTACTTC. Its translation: CASGSGLAGETQYF.

This CDR3 reads CASSPENYNEQFF. The DNA of the CDR3 is TGTGCCAGCAGCCCGGAGAACTACAATGAGCAGTTCTTC. The genes are TRBV11-1 and TRBJ2-1; the D is unclear. The CDR3 totals 13 residues. V was pared by 5 bases and J by 3 bases, with 8 bases between. Germline V CDR1 and CDR2: SGHAT, FQDESV (reference sequence).

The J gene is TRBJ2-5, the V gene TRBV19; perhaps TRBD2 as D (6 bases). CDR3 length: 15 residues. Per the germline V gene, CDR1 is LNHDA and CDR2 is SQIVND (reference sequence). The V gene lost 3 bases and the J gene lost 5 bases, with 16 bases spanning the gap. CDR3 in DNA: TGTGCCAGTAGTATCTCCGGGACTCTGAGTGAGACCCAGTACTTC. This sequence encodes CASSISGTLSETQYF.

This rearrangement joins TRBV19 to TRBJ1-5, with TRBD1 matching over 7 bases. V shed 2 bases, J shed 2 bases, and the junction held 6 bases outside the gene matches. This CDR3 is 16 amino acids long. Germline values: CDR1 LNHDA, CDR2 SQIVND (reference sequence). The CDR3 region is CASSITAGGGNQPQHF. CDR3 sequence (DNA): TGTGCCAGTAGTATAACGGCAGGGGGAGGCAATCAGCCCCAGCATTTT.

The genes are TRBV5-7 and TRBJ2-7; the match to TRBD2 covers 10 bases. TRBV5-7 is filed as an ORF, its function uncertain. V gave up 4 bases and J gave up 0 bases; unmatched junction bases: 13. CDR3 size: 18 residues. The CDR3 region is CASSPGLAETKRSYEQYF. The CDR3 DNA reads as TGTGCCAGCAGCCCCGGACTAGCGGAAACTAAACGCTCCTACGAGCAGTACTTC.

The CDR3 spells CASSISGGPGWPQHF. CDR3 nucleotides: TGTGCCAGCAGTATTTCGGGGGGACCGGGATGGCCCCAGCATTTT. V usage is TRBV6-1 and J usage is TRBJ1-5, with a tentative D call TRBD1 (5 bases). With 5 bases removed from V and 9 bases from J, the gap between germline ends came to 20 bases. The CDR3 is made up of 15 amino acids. In germline, CDR1 is MNHNS, CDR2 SASEGT.

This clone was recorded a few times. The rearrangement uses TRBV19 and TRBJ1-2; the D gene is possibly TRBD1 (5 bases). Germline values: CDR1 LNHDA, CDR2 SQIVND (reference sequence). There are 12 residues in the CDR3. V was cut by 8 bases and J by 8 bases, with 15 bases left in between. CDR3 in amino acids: CASGGAGRGYTF. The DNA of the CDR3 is TGTGCCAGTGGCGGCGCAGGGCGGGGCTACACCTTC. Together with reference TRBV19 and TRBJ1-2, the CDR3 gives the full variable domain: DGGITQSPKYLFRKEGQNVTLSCEQNLNHDAMYWYRQDPGQGLRLIYYSQIVNDFQKGDIAEGYSVSREKKESFPLTVTSAQKNPTAFYLCASGGAGRGYTFGSGTRLTVV.

CDR3 sequence (DNA): TGTGCCAGCAGAGATGCAGGGGCGAATCAGCCCCAGCATTTT. Protein sequence: CASRDAGANQPQHF. The J gene is TRBJ1-5, the V gene TRBV25-1; perhaps TRBD1 as D (6 bases). V shed 6 bases and J shed 4 bases, with 13 bases lying between them. Germline loops: CDR1 MGHDK, CDR2 SYGVNS. The CDR3 runs to 14 residues.

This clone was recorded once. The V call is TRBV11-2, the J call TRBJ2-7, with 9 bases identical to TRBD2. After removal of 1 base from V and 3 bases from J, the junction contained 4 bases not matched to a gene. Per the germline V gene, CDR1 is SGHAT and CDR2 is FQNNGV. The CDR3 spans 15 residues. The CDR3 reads CASSLVVAGDYEQYF. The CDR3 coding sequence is TGTGCCAGCAGCTTAGTGGTAGCGGGAGACTACGAGCAGTACTTC. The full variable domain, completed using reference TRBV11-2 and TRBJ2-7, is EAGVAQSPRYKIIEKRQSVAFWCNPISGHATLYWYQQILGQGPKLLIQFQNNGVVDDSQLPKDRFSAERLKGVDSTLKIQPAKLEDSAVYLCASSLVVAGDYEQYFGPGTRLTVT.

The CDR3, as DNA: TGCAGCGCCGACGGACAGCGGGGATATGGCTACACCTTC. Its translation is CSADGQRGYGYTF. The V gene is TRBV29-1, the J gene TRBJ1-2; possible D gene TRBD1, 6 bases. Germline V CDR1 and CDR2: SQVTM, ANQGSEA. Trimming left V 7 bases short and J 5 bases short, with 17 bases between. The CDR3 sequence is 13 residues long.

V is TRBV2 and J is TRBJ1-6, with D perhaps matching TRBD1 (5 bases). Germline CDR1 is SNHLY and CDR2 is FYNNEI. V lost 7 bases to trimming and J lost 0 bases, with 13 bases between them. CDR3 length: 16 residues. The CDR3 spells CASIPGISSYNSPLHF. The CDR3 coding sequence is TGTGCCAGCATTCCAGGGATTAGCTCCTATAATTCACCCCTCCACTTT.

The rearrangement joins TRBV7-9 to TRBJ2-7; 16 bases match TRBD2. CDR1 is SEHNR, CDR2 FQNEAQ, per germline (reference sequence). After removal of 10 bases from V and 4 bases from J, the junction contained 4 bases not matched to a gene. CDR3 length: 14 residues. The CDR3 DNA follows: TGTGCCATCTCGGGACTAGCGGGAGGGTACGAGCAGTACTTC. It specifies CAISGLAGGYEQYF.

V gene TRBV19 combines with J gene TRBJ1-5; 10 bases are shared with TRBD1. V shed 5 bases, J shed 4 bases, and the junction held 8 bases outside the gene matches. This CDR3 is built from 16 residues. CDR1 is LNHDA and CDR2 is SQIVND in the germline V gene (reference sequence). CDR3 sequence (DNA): TGTGCCAGTAGTCCTACCGGGACAGGGGTAAATCAGCCCCAGCATTTT. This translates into CASSPTGTGVNQPQHF.

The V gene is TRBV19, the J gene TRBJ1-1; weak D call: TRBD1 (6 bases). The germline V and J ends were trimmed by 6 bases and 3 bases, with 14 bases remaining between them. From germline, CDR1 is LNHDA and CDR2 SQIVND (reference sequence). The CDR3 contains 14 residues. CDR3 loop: CASSWGRRDTEAFF. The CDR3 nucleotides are TGTGCCAGTAGCTGGGGGCGCAGGGACACTGAAGCTTTCTTT.

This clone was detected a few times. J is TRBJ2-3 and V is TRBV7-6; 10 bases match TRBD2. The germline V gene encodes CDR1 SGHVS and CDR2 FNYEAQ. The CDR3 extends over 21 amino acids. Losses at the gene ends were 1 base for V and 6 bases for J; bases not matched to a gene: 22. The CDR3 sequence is CASSLVSHQRLAGPGWDTQYF. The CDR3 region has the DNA TGTGCCAGCAGCTTAGTTTCCCACCAGCGACTAGCGGGCCCGGGGTGGGATACGCAGTATTTT.

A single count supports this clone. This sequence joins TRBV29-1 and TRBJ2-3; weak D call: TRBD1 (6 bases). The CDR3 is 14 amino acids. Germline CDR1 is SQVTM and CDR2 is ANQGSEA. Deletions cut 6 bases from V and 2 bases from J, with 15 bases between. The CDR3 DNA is TGCAGCGTGCCAGGACAGTTACACACAGATACGCAGTATTTT. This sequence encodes CSVPGQLHTDTQYF.

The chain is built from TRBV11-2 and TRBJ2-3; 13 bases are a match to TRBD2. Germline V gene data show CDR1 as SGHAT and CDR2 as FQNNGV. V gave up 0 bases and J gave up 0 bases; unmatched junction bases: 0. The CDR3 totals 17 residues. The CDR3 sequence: CASSLEGLAGSTDTQYF. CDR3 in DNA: TGTGCCAGCAGCTTAGAGGGACTAGCGGGGAGCACAGATACGCAGTATTTT.

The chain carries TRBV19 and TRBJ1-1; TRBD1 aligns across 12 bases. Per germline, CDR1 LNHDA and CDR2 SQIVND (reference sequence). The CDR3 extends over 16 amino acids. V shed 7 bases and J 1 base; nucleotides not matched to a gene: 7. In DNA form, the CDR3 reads TGTGCCAGTACCGGGACAGGGGGCGCAAGGAACACTGAAGCTTTCTTT. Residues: CASTGTGGARNTEAFF. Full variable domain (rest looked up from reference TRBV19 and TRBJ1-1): DGGITQSPKYLFRKEGQNVTLSCEQNLNHDAMYWYRQDPGQGLRLIYYSQIVNDFQKGDIAEGYSVSREKKESFPLTVTSAQKNPTAFYLCASTGTGGARNTEAFFGQGTRLTVV.

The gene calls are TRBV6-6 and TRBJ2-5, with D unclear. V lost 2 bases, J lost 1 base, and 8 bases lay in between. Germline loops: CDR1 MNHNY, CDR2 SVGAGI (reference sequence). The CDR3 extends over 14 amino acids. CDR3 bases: TGTGCCAGCAGTTACAGTCAGATCCAAGAGACCCAGTACTTC. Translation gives CASSYSQIQETQYF.

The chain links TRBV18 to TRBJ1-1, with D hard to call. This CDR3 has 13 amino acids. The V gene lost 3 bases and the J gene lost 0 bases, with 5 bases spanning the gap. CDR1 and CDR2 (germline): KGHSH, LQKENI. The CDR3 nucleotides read TGTGCCAGCTCACCTACAGTGAACACTGAAGCTTTCTTT. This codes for CASSPTVNTEAFF. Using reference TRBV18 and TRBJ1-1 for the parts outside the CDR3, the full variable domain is NAGVMQNPRHLVRRRGQEARLRCSPMKGHSHVYWYRQLPEEGLKFMVYLQKENIIDESGMPKERFSAEFPKEGPSILRIQQVVRGDSAAYFCASSPTVNTEAFFGQGTRLTVV.

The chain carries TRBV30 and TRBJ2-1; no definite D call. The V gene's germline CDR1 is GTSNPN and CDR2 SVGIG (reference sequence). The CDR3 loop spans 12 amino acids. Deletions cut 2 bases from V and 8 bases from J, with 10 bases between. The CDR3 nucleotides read TGTGCCTGGAGTACATTTCGGGATGAGCAGTTCTTC. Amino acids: CAWSTFRDEQFF.

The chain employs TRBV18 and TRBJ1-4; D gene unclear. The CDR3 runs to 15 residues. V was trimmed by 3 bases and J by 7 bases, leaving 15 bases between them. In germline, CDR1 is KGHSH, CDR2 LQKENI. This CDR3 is CASSPNIGRGEKLFF. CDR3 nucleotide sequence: TGTGCCAGCTCACCTAATATCGGGCGGGGTGAAAAACTGTTTTTT.

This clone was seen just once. The CDR3 region has the DNA TGTGCCACCAGCAGAGATCTCCCGGGGGTACACAATGAGCAGTTCTTC. Encoded protein: CATSRDLPGVHNEQFF. V is TRBV15 and J is TRBJ2-1; D is possibly TRBD2 (6 bases). CDR3 length equals 16 residues. Germline CDR1 reads LNHNV; CDR2 reads YYDKDF (reference sequence). Between the trimmed V and J ends, which lost 0 bases and 5 bases, there was a span of 14 bases. Variable domain in full (rest from reference TRBV15 and TRBJ2-1): DAMVIQNPRYQVTQFGKPVTLSCSQTLNHNVMYWYQQKSSQAPKLLFHYYDKDFNNEADTPDNFQSRRPNTSFCFLDIRSPGLGDTAMYLCATSRDLPGVHNEQFFGPGTRLTVL.

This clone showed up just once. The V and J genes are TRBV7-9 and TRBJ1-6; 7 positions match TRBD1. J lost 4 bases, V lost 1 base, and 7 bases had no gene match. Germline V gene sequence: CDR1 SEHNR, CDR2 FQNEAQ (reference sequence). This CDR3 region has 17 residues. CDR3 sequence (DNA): TGTGCCAGCAGCTTAGGACAGGGCCCGTGGTATAATTCACCCCTCCACTTT. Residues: CASSLGQGPWYNSPLHF.

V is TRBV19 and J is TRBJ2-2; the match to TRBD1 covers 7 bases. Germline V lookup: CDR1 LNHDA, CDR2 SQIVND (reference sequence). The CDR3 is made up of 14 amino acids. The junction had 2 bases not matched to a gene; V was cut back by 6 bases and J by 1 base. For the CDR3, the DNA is TGTGCCAGTAGAGGACAGGTGAACACCGGGGAGCTGTTTTTT. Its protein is CASRGQVNTGELFF.

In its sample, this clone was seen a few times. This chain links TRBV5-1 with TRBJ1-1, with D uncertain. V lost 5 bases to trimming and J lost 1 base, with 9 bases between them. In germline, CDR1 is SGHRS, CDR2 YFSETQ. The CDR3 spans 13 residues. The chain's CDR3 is CASRWSGNTEAFF. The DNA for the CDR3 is TGCGCCAGCAGATGGAGTGGGAACACTGAAGCTTTCTTT.